The 14 T cell receptor beta chains given below trace back to one sample, sequenced in a study of blood T cell repertoires in COVID-19. Data came from immunoSEQ multiplex PCR; TCRdb stores just in-frame clones and leaves some out. The sample yields approximately 410,000 clones, 70% to 90% seen once. Sequenced sample: peripheral blood. The receptor set was obtained from a woman aged 25 to 39 with active or convalescent COVID-19.

This rearrangement joins TRBV9 to TRBJ1-2, with D perhaps TRBD1 (6 bases). Per germline, CDR1 SGDLS and CDR2 YYNGEE. The CDR3 has 14 amino acids. The germline V and J ends were trimmed by 3 bases and 4 bases, with 13 bases remaining between them. Here the CDR3 reads CASSGETGIYGYTF. CDR3 sequence (DNA): TGTGCCAGCAGCGGGGAGACAGGAATCTATGGCTACACCTTC.

This rearrangement joins TRBV10-3 to TRBJ2-1; 9 bases align to TRBD1. The ends lost 0 bases at V and 8 bases at J; junction bases unmatched: 14. Germline V CDR1 and CDR2: ENHRY, SYGVKD. CDR3 length: 18 amino acids. As DNA, the CDR3 is TGTGCCATCAGTGAGTCGCAAAACAGGGGGCAAGATCGTTATGAGCAGTTCTTC. It encodes CAISESQNRGQDRYEQFF.

This clone came up once. V is TRBV5-1 and J is TRBJ1-2; no definite D call. Trimming removed 1 base at V and 2 bases at J, with 15 bases between. Per germline, CDR1 SGHRS and CDR2 YFSETQ. The CDR3 is 16 amino acids. The CDR3 sequence: CASSLSVLGQNYGYTF. The DNA for the CDR3 is TGCGCCAGCAGCTTGTCGGTTTTGGGCCAGAACTATGGCTACACCTTC.

Written as DNA, the CDR3 is TGTGCCATTGGACAGGAGAGAGGCTACACCTTC. This translates into CAIGQERGYTF. V is TRBV7-6 and J is TRBJ1-2; 7 bases map to TRBD1. Unmatched junction bases numbered 7, after V lost 10 bases and J lost 8 bases. CDR1 is SGHVS, CDR2 FNYEAQ, per germline. This CDR3 is built from 11 residues.

The chain joins TRBV13 to TRBJ2-3, with 8 bases lining up with TRBD2. The CDR3 has 17 residues. J lost 2 bases, V lost 0 bases, and 7 bases had no gene match. In germline, CDR1 is PRHDT, CDR2 FYEKMQ (reference sequence). CDR3 sequence: CASSLGERGGTTDTQYF. CDR3 nucleotide sequence: TGTGCCAGCAGCTTAGGCGAACGGGGGGGGACCACAGATACGCAGTATTTT. Together with reference TRBV13 and TRBJ2-3, the CDR3 gives the full variable domain: AAGVIQSPRHLIKEKRETATLKCYPIPRHDTVYWYQQGPGQDPQFLISFYEKMQSDKGSIPDRFSAQQFSDYHSELNMSSLELGDSALYFCASSLGERGGTTDTQYFGPGTRLTVL.

This rearrangement joins TRBV9 to TRBJ2-2; 10 positions agree with TRBD1. The CDR3 sequence is 18 residues long. Germline values: CDR1 SGDLS, CDR2 YYNGEE. J lost 3 bases, V lost 3 bases, and 11 bases had no gene match. This chain's CDR3 is CASSGRGTGVFDTGELFF. As DNA, the CDR3 is TGTGCCAGCAGCGGGCGGGGGACAGGGGTTTTCGACACCGGGGAGCTGTTTTTT. Using reference TRBV9 and TRBJ2-2 for the parts outside the CDR3, the full variable domain is DSGVTQTPKHLITATGQRVTLRCSPRSGDLSVYWYQQSLDQGLQFLIQYYNGEERAKGNILERFSAQQFPDLHSELNLSSLELGDSALYFCASSGRGTGVFDTGELFFGEGSRLTVL.

This clone appeared a single time. The chain joins TRBV19 to TRBJ2-1, with D tentatively TRBD1 (6 bases). V dropped 11 bases and J dropped 5 bases, with 22 bases sitting between them. The length of the CDR3 is 15 residues. The V gene's germline CDR1 is LNHDA and CDR2 SQIVND (reference sequence). DNA for the CDR3: TGTGCCTCCAAGGGGGTCCTGGGGTTTGACAATGAGCAGTTCTTC. Protein: CASKGVLGFDNEQFF.

With regard to this clone: Other DNA sequences of this sample code for an identical CDR3. The chain is built from TRBV12-3 or TRBV12-4 and TRBJ1-2; D gene unclear. The CDR3 covers 12 residues. V was clipped by 6 bases and J by 5 bases, with 10 bases between them. The chain's CDR3 is CASSPNSYGYTF. CDR3 sequence (DNA): TGTGCCAGCAGCCCAAATAGTTATGGCTACACCTTC.

This clone was recorded once. The chain couples TRBV2 to TRBJ1-2; D is perhaps TRBD1 (5 bases). Germline V gene lookup returns CDR1 SNHLY and CDR2 FYNNEI. Trimming stripped 2 bases from V and 4 bases from J, with 14 bases between. The CDR3 is made up of 15 amino acids. This CDR3 reads CASSEPTGALYGYTF. DNA of the CDR3: TGTGCCAGCAGTGAACCTACAGGAGCCCTCTATGGCTACACCTTC.

The chain links TRBV10-3 to TRBJ1-2, with D perhaps TRBD1 (5 bases). Germline lookup yields CDR1 ENHRY and CDR2 SYGVKD. Trimming stripped 9 bases from V and 2 bases from J, with 13 bases between. CDR3 length: 13 amino acids. DNA for the CDR3: TGTGCCATTCAATCAGGGTCGAACTATGGCTACACCTTC. Amino acid sequence: CAIQSGSNYGYTF.

This chain joins TRBV5-1 and TRBJ1-1, with D perhaps TRBD1 (5 bases). From germline, CDR1 is SGHRS and CDR2 YFSETQ. V lost 2 bases and J lost 1, with 9 bases in between. This CDR3 comprises 14 residues. The CDR3 loop is CASSFFGGNTEAFF. The CDR3 DNA follows: TGCGCCAGCAGCTTCTTCGGGGGGAACACTGAAGCTTTCTTT. Combining the CDR3 with reference TRBV5-1 and TRBJ1-1 gives the whole variable domain KAGVTQTPRYLIKTRGQQVTLSCSPISGHRSVSWYQQTPGQGLQFLFEYFSETQRNKGNFPGRFSGRQFSNSRSEMNVSTLELGDSALYLCASSFFGGNTEAFFGQGTRLTVV.

This chain uses TRBV30 with TRBJ1-3; D ambiguous. CDR1 and CDR2 (germline): GTSNPN, SVGIG (reference sequence). The CDR3 is 10 amino acids. V lost 0 bases and J lost 13, with 7 bases in between. Written as DNA, the CDR3 is TGTGCCTGGAGTGTAAACAGAATATATTTT. Its protein is CAWSVNRIYF.

Here the CDR3 DNA reads TGTGCCAGCAGCGCGCCCGGGACAGGCCAAACACATACGCAGTATTTT. Its protein product is CASSAPGTGQTHTQYF. V and J are TRBV5-4 and TRBJ2-3; 8 bases line up with TRBD1. The length of the CDR3 is 16 residues. Per germline, CDR1 SGHNT and CDR2 YYREEE (reference sequence). V shed 4 bases and J 7 bases; nucleotides not matched to a gene: 14.

The chain is built from TRBV5-1 and TRBJ1-3; 7 bases match TRBD1. The germline V gene has CDR1 SGHRS and CDR2 YFSETQ. This CDR3 has 13 residues. The V gene end was trimmed by 0 bases and the J gene end by 11 bases; junction bases not matched to a gene: 5. CDR3 DNA: TGCGCCAGCAGCTTGGGAGGAGGGGGCGCCATATATTTT. Its protein product is CASSLGGGGAIYF.